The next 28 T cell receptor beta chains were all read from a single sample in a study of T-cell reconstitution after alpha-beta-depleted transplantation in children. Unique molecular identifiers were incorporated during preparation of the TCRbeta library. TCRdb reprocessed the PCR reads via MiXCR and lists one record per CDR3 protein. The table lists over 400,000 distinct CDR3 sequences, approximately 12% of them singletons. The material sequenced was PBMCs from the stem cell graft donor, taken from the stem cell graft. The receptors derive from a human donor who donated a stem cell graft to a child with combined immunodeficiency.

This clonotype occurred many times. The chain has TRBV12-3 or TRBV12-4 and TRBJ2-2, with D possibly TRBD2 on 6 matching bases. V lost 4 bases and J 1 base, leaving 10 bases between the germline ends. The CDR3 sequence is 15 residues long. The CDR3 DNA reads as TGTGCCAGCAGTTCGAAGGGAGGGAACACCGGGGAGCTGTTTTTT. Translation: CASSSKGGNTGELFF.

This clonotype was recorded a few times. CDR3 residues: CASSQIKGGEQYF. CDR3 in DNA: TGTGCCAGCAGTCAAATAAAGGGGGGCGAGCAGTACTTC. This chain connects TRBV12-3 or TRBV12-4 to TRBJ2-7, with D perhaps matching TRBD1 or TRBD2 (6 bases each). Deletions cut 5 bases from V and 6 bases from J, with 14 bases between. CDR3 length: 13 amino acids.

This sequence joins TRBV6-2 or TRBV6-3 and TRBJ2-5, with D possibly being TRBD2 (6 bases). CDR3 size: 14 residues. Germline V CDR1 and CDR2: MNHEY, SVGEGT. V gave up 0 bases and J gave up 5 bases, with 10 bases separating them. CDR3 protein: CASSYSPGGETQYF. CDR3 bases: TGTGCCAGCAGTTACTCCCCTGGAGGGGAGACCCAGTACTTC.

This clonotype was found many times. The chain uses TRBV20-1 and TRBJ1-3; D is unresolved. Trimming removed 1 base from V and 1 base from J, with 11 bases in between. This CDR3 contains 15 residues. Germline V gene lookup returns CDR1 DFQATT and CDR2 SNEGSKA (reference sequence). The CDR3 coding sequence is TGCAGTGCTAGAGCCCTTTCTGGATCTGGAAACACCATATATTTT. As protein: CSARALSGSGNTIYF.

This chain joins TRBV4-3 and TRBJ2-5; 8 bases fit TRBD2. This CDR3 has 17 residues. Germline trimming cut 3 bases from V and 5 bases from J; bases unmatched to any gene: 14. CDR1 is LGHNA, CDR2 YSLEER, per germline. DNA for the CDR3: TGCGCCAGCAGCCAGTATTCCGGGGGGGCCGGTGGGGAGACCCAGTACTTC. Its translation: CASSQYSGGAGGETQYF.

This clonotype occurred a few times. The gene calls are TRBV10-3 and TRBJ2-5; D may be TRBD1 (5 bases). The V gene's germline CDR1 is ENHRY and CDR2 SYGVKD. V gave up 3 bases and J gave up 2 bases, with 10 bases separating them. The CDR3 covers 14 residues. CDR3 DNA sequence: TGTGCCATCAGTGACGCAGGGCGGCAAGAGACCCAGTACTTC. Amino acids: CAISDAGRQETQYF.

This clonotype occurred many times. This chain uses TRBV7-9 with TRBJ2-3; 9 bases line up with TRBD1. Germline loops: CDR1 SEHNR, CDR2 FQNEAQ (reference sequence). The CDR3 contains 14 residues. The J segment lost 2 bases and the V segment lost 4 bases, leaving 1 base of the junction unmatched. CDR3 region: CASSYRGHTDTQYF. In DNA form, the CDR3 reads TGTGCCAGCAGCTACAGGGGGCACACAGATACGCAGTATTTT.

The CDR3 DNA reads as TGTGCCAGCAGCCCCATGGGGGGGGCGGACACCGGGGAGCTGTTTTTT. It yields the protein CASSPMGGADTGELFF. The genes are TRBV9 and TRBJ2-2; D possibly corresponds to TRBD2 (7 bases). Germline lookup yields CDR1 SGDLS and CDR2 YYNGEE. Trimming cost V 4 bases and J 3 bases, with 16 bases left between them. CDR3 length: 16 amino acids.

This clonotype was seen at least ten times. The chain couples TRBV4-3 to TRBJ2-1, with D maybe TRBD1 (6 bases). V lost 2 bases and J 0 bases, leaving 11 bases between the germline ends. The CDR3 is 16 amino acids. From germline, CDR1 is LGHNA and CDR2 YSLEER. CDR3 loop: CASSQNRDLSYNEQFF. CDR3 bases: TGCGCCAGCAGCCAAAACAGGGACCTCTCCTACAATGAGCAGTTCTTC.

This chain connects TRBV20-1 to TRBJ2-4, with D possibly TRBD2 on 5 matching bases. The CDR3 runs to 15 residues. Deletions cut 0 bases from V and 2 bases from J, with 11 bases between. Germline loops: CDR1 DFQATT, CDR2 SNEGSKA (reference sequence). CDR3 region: CSARDPAGTKNIQYF. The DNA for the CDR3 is TGCAGTGCTAGAGACCCGGCCGGGACCAAAAACATTCAGTACTTC.

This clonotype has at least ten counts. The CDR3 loop reads CASGPDSHEQYF. CDR3 DNA: TGTGCCAGCGGCCCGGACAGTCACGAGCAGTACTTC. This chain links TRBV9 with TRBJ2-7; perhaps TRBD1 as D (6 bases). Germline-derived CDR1 and CDR2 are SGDLS and YYNGEE. This CDR3 comprises 12 residues. With 7 bases removed from V and 5 bases from J, the gap between germline ends came to 13 bases.

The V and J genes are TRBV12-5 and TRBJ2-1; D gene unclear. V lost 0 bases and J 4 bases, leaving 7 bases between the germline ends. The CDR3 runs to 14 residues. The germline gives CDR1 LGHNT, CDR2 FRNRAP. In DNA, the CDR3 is TGTGCTAGTGGTTTGGTAACGCGGTACAATGAGCAGTTCTTC. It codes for CASGLVTRYNEQFF.

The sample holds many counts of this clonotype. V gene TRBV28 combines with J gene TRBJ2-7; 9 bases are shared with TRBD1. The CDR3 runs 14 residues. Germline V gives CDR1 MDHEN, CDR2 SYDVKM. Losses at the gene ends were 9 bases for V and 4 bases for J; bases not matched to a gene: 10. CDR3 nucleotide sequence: TGTGCCAGTAGGGGGACAGGGTACCCTTACGAGCAGTACTTC. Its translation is CASRGTGYPYEQYF.

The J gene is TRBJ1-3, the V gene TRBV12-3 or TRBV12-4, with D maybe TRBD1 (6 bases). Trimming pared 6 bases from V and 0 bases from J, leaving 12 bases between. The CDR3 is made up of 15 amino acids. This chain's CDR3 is CASSRTESSGNTIYF. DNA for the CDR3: TGTGCCAGCAGCAGGACAGAAAGCTCTGGAAACACCATATATTTT.

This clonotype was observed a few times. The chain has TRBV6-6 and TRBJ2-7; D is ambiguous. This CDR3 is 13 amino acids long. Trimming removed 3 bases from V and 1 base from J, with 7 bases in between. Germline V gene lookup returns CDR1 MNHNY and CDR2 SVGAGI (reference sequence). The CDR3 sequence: CASSYVQSYEQYF. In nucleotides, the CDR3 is TGTGCCAGCAGTTATGTGCAGTCCTACGAGCAGTACTTC.

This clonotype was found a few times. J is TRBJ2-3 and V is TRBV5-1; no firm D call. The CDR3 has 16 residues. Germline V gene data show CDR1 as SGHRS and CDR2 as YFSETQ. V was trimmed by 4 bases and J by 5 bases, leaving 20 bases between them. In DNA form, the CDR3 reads TGCGCCAGCAGCCCGAATGGGGATGGGCATAAAGATACGCAGTATTTT. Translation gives CASSPNGDGHKDTQYF.

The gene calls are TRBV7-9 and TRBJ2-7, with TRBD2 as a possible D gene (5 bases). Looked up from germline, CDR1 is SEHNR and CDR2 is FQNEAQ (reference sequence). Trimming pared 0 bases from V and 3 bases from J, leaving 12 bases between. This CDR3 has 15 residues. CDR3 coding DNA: TGTGCCAGCAGCTTAGCGCCGGGGTCGGGCTACGAGCAGTACTTC. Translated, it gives CASSLAPGSGYEQYF.

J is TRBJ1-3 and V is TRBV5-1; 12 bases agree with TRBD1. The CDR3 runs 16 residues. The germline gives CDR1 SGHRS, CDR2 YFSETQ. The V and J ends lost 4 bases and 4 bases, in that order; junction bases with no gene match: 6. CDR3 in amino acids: CASSPGQGAYGNTIYF. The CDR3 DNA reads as TGCGCCAGCAGCCCGGGACAGGGGGCTTACGGAAACACCATATATTTT.

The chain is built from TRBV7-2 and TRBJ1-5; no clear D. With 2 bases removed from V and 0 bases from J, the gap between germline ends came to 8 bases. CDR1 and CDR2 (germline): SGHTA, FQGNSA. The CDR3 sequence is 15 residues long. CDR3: CASSLIRHSNQPQHF. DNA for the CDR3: TGTGCCAGCAGCTTAATCAGACATAGCAATCAGCCCCAGCATTTT.

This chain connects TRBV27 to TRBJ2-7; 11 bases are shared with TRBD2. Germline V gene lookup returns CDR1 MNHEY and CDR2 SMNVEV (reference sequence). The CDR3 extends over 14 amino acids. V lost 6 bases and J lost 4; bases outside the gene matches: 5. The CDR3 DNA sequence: TGTGCCAGCAGGAGAGGACTAGCGGGTTACGAGCAGTACTTC. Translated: CASRRGLAGYEQYF.

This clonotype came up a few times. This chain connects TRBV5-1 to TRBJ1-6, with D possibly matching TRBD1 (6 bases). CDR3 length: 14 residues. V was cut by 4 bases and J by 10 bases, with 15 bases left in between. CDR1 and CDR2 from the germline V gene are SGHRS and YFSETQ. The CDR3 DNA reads TGCGCCAGCAGCCCGGGGACACCCGGATCACCCCTCCACTTT. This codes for CASSPGTPGSPLHF.

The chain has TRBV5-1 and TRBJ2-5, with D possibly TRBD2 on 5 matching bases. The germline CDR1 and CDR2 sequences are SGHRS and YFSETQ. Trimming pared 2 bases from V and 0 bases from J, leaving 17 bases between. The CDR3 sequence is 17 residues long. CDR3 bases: TGCGCCAGCAGCTTTGTTAGAGGGCCGGAATACCAAGAGACCCAGTACTTC. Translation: CASSFVRGPEYQETQYF.

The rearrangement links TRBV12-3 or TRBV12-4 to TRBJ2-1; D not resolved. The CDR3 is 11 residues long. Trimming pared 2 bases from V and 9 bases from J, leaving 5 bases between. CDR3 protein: CASSLRIEQFF. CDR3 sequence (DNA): TGTGCCAGCAGTTTAAGGATTGAGCAGTTCTTC.

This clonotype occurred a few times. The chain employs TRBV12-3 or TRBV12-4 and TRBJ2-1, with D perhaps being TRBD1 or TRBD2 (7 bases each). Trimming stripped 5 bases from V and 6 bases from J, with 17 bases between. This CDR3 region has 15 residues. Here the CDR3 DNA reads TGTGCCAGCAGTCCCCGGGCAGGGGGGGTCAATGAGCAGTTCTTC. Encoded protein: CASSPRAGGVNEQFF.

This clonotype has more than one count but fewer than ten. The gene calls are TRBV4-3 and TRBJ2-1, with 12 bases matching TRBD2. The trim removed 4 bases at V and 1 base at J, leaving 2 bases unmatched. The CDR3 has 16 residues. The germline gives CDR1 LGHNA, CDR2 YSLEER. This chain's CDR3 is CASSPLAGGSYNEQFF. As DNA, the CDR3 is TGCGCCAGCAGCCCGCTAGCGGGAGGGTCCTACAATGAGCAGTTCTTC.

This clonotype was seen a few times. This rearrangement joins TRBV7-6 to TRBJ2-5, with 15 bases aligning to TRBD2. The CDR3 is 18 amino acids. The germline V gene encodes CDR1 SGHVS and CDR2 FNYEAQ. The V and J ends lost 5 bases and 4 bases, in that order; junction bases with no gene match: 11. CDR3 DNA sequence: TGTGCCAGCAGCCTTAGGGGACTAGCGGGAGGAAGGCGAGAGACCCAGTACTTC. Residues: CASSLRGLAGGRRETQYF. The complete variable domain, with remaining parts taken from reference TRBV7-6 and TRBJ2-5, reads GAGVSQSPRYKVTKRGQDVALRCDPISGHVSLYWYRQALGQGPEFLTYFNYEAQQDKSGLPNDRFSAERPEGSISTLTIQRTEQRDSAMYRCASSLRGLAGGRRETQYFGPGTRLLVL.

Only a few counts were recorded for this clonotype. The CDR3 nucleotides read TGCGCCAGCAGCTTGGGGCTAGCTCGGCTCAATGAGCAGTTCTTC. Its protein product is CASSLGLARLNEQFF. The chain is built from TRBV5-1 and TRBJ2-1, with a weak D call TRBD2 (5 bases). Per germline, CDR1 SGHRS and CDR2 YFSETQ. The CDR3 consists of 15 residues. V gave up 0 bases and J gave up 6 bases, with 13 bases separating them.

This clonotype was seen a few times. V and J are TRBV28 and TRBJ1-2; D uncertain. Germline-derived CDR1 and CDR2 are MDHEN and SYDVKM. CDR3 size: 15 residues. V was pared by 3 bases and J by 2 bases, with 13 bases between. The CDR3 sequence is CASSLVREVNYGYTF. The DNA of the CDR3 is TGTGCCAGCAGTTTGGTCCGGGAAGTCAACTATGGCTACACCTTC.